This TCR beta chain was documented in a study of cytomegalovirus exposure and HLA in healthy donors. Background on the study: Researchers found that about 84% of about 400 genotyped donors fell within the Caucasian-associated ancestry cluster.

Germline lookup yields CDR1 SGHTA and CDR2 FQGTGA. CDR3 length equals 15 residues. With 5 bases removed from V and 7 bases from J, the gap between germline ends came to 17 bases. This clone was seen only once. Its antigen remains unknown. General study points: Most TCR sequences were uncommon, yet certain public TCRs appeared in many donors. For TCR beta chains, V- and J-gene trimming was later linked to a missense DCLRE1C variant.

Primers for the PCR totalled 60 Vbeta and 13 Jbeta. The assay was immunoSEQ multiplex PCR, and TCRdb's table has in-frame clones only and misses some. The top ten hold around 5% of the sample, which has over 150,000 clones, under 85% seen once. V usage is TRBV7-3 and J usage is TRBJ2-2, with D possibly being TRBD2 (5 bases). The receptor was derived from a man in his late teens or twenties in good health and CMV-seronegative. Sequences were obtained from PBMCs. Here the CDR3 DNA reads TGTGCCAGCAGCGCTGACATACGGGGAGACGGGGAGCTGTTTTTT. Translating it yields CASSADIRGDGELFF.